The clone carrying this TCR beta chain was detected many times. TCRdb re-called the RT-PCR reads through MiXCR, storing one row per CDR3 protein. The table records roughly 250,000 distinct CDR3 sequences, roughly 13% of them present only once. The germline gives CDR1 MNHEY, CDR2 SVGEGT. The CDR3 covers 16 residues. V lost 0 bases and J 3 bases, leaving 12 bases between the germline ends. The data stem from a study of patients and donors after allogeneic stem cell transplantation. Sequencing was carried out using blood, either unsorted or a sorted T cell fraction (not recorded which). The chain has TRBV6-2 or TRBV6-3 and TRBJ1-5; D gene uncertain. The TCR was taken from a human donor who was either an allogeneic HSCT recipient or a stem cell or donor lymphocyte infusion donor (not recorded which). It is not recorded whose cells these are; they may come from a transplant donor. Written as DNA, the CDR3 is TGTGCCAGCAGTTACTCGAATCCTGGGCTCAATCAGCCCCAGCATTTT. This translates into CASSYSNPGLNQPQHF.